Presented here are 22 T cell receptor beta chains from one specimen sequenced in a study of blood T cell repertoires in COVID-19. Some clones are missing from TCRdb's copy, which holds only in-frame ones; the method was immunoSEQ multiplex PCR. The sample yields tens of thousands of clones, 60% to 85% seen once. Sequencing input: peripheral blood. The source of these receptors is a human donor in a cohort sampled during active COVID-19.

The chain recombines TRBV3-1 (or the pseudogene TRBV3-2) with TRBJ1-3; tentative D call: TRBD1 (6 bases). V gave up 7 bases and J gave up 2 bases, with 15 bases separating them. This CDR3 has 15 residues. The V gene's germline CDR1 is LGHDT and CDR2 YNNKEL (reference sequence). CDR3 sequence reads: CASTQGRAPGNTIYF. DNA of the CDR3: TGTGCCAGCACCCAGGGGAGGGCGCCTGGAAACACCATATATTTT.

The chain combines TRBV7-2 with TRBJ1-1, with a possible D match to TRBD1 (5 bases). V lost 5 bases and J 4 bases, leaving 14 bases between the germline ends. Germline V gene lookup returns CDR1 SGHTA and CDR2 FQGNSA. CDR3 length: 14 residues. CDR3 nucleotides: TGTGCCAGCAGCCAATGGATGGGGGGCACTGAAGCTTTCTTT. Encoded protein: CASSQWMGGTEAFF.

The chain couples TRBV23-1 to TRBJ2-2; TRBD2 might be the D (6 bases). TRBV23-1 qualifies as an ORF whose function is uncertain. The CDR3 loop spans 17 amino acids. Trimming shortened V by 10 bases and J by 5 bases, and 26 bases separated the two germline ends. DNA for the CDR3: TGCGCCACCACCCGGGAGAGGTTTGCGTTTTATACCGGGGAGCTGTTTTTT. Amino acid sequence: CATTRERFAFYTGELFF.

The rearrangement uses TRBV19 and TRBJ2-1; 9 bases line up with TRBD1. Germline V gene sequence: CDR1 LNHDA, CDR2 SQIVND (reference sequence). J was trimmed by 9 bases and V by 6 bases; bases with no gene match: 12. This CDR3 contains 15 residues. CDR3 sequence (DNA): TGTGCCAGTAGCCTACAGGGGGCTTATATAGGTGAGCAGTTCTTC. It translates to CASSLQGAYIGEQFF.

The chain carries TRBV10-2 and TRBJ2-1; possibly TRBD2 for D (6 bases). This CDR3 region has 14 residues. The germline V gene encodes CDR1 WSHSY and CDR2 SAAADI. The V end was cut by 8 bases, the J end by 3 bases, with 14 bases between. The CDR3 DNA follows: TGCGCCAGCCGATCGATAGCGGACTACAATGAGCAGTTCTTC. It yields the protein CASRSIADYNEQFF.

This chain connects TRBV18 to TRBJ1-4, with 7 bases aligning to TRBD1. CDR1 and CDR2 (germline): KGHSH, LQKENI. The CDR3 covers 15 residues. Losses at the gene ends were 3 bases for V and 8 bases for J; bases not matched to a gene: 9. The CDR3 spells CASSPPTGSREKLFF. In DNA form, the CDR3 reads TGTGCCAGCTCACCCCCGACAGGGAGTCGCGAAAAACTGTTTTTT.

The chain combines TRBV7-2 with TRBJ1-5, with TRBD1 identical over 8 bases. Germline CDR1 and CDR2: SGHTA and FQGNSA. The CDR3 totals 14 residues. The V and J ends lost 4 bases and 7 bases, in that order; junction bases with no gene match: 6. The CDR3, as DNA: TGTGCCAGCAGCTCGGACAGGGAACGACAGCCCCAGCATTTT. This gives the protein CASSSDRERQPQHF.

The V gene is TRBV10-2, the J gene TRBJ2-7, with TRBD2 matching over 7 bases. Germline V gene sequence: CDR1 WSHSY, CDR2 SAAADI. The junction had 11 bases not matched to a gene; V was cut back by 6 bases and J by 0 bases. This CDR3 has 16 amino acids. The CDR3 sequence is CASRGSAGVDSYEQYF. The CDR3 region has the DNA TGCGCCAGCAGAGGAAGCGCGGGGGTGGACTCCTACGAGCAGTACTTC.

CDR3 loop: CASSLIAGPLHF. For the CDR3, the DNA is TGTGCCAGCAGCTTAATCGCAGGACCCCTCCACTTT. This chain connects TRBV7-2 to TRBJ1-6; D unresolved. Germline loops: CDR1 SGHTA, CDR2 FQGNSA. This CDR3 has 12 amino acids. The V end lost 2 bases, the J end lost 12 bases, and 8 bases lay between the germline ends.

This clone was observed once. The rearrangement links TRBV5-1 to TRBJ2-5; the match to TRBD1 covers 7 bases. The ends lost 1 base at V and 3 bases at J; junction bases unmatched: 6. The CDR3 has 15 amino acids. Looked up from germline, CDR1 is SGHRS and CDR2 is YFSETQ. The CDR3 here is CASSLQTGTKETQYF. CDR3 bases: TGCGCCAGCAGCTTGCAGACAGGGACAAAAGAGACCCAGTACTTC.

The rearrangement joins TRBV28 to TRBJ2-7; maybe TRBD2 (6 bases). CDR3 length: 16 amino acids. Germline V CDR1 and CDR2: MDHEN, SYDVKM. V was cut by 2 bases and J by 3 bases, with 17 bases left in between. CDR3 amino acids: CASSLMAEGPHYEQYF. Here the CDR3 DNA reads TGTGCCAGCAGTTTAATGGCGGAGGGACCTCACTACGAGCAGTACTTC.

The chain has TRBV5-1 and TRBJ2-1, with TRBD2 matching 11 bases. CDR1 is SGHRS, CDR2 YFSETQ, per germline. V lost 2 bases and J lost 9; bases outside the gene matches: 10. The length of the CDR3 is 16 residues. Written as DNA, the CDR3 is TGCGCCAGCAGCTTCGATATAGCGGGAGGGCCGGGTGAGCAGTTCTTC. Encoded protein: CASSFDIAGGPGEQFF.

The chain joins TRBV9 to TRBJ1-1, with 8 bases lining up with TRBD1. Trimming at V came to 0 bases and at J to 0 bases, leaving 4 bases not matched to a gene. CDR3 length: 16 residues. Germline CDR1 is SGDLS and CDR2 is YYNGEE. The CDR3 nucleotides read TGTGCCAGCAGCGTAGATCCGGGACAGGTGAACACTGAAGCTTTCTTT. Translation: CASSVDPGQVNTEAFF.

The chain joins TRBV6-6 to TRBJ1-2, with D possibly matching TRBD1 (6 bases). CDR3 length: 14 amino acids. Germline V CDR1 and CDR2: MNHNY, SVGAGI (reference sequence). Trimming left V 6 bases short and J 3 bases short, with 14 bases between. In nucleotides, the CDR3 is TGTGCCAGCAGGCCCAGGGGCGCCGACTATGGCTACACCTTC. Its translation is CASRPRGADYGYTF.

This clone was seen just once. The chain combines TRBV19 with TRBJ2-3, with 12 bases lining up with TRBD2. V shed 2 bases and J 2 bases; nucleotides not matched to a gene: 2. The CDR3 is 16 amino acids. Germline loops: CDR1 LNHDA, CDR2 SQIVND (reference sequence). The CDR3 DNA follows: TGTGCCAGTAGTATAAGGACTAGCGGGGCCACAGATACGCAGTATTTT. Its translation is CASSIRTSGATDTQYF.

This rearrangement joins TRBV30 to TRBJ2-2, with D hard to call. The CDR3 is 14 residues long. V gave up 8 bases and J gave up 0 bases, with 13 bases separating them. Germline V lookup: CDR1 GTSNPN, CDR2 SVGIG (reference sequence). CDR3 loop: CAHKKSANTGELFF. DNA for the CDR3: TGTGCCCACAAAAAGTCCGCGAACACCGGGGAGCTGTTTTTT.

The chain carries TRBV5-1 and TRBJ2-2; TRBD2 matches at 7 bases. The V gene's germline CDR1 is SGHRS and CDR2 YFSETQ. The CDR3 is 17 amino acids. Trimming removed 3 bases from V and 0 bases from J; junction bases left unmatched: 8. The CDR3 loop reads CASSWEGPHSNTGELFF. The CDR3 nucleotides are TGCGCCAGCAGCTGGGAGGGACCCCACTCGAACACCGGGGAGCTGTTTTTT.

This clone has a handful of counts. V is TRBV2 and J is TRBJ2-1, with 8 bases identical to TRBD2. The CDR3 runs 14 residues. V lost 8 bases to trimming and J lost 7 bases; unmatched junction nucleotides: 10. In germline, CDR1 is SNHLY, CDR2 FYNNEI. The CDR3 nucleotides are TGTGCCAGCTGCTGGGTAGCGGGGCTGAATGAGCAGTTCTTC. Amino acid sequence: CASCWVAGLNEQFF.

This chain links TRBV5-8 with TRBJ2-5, with 9 bases identical to TRBD1. Per the germline V gene, CDR1 is SGHTS and CDR2 is YDEGEE. With V trimmed by 3 bases and J by 2 bases, 5 bases remained unmatched. The CDR3 consists of 15 residues. The CDR3, as DNA: TGTGCCAGCAGCTCCGGGACAGGGCTACAAGAGACCCAGTACTTC. This encodes CASSSGTGLQETQYF.

Of note for this clone: In the same sample, other DNA sequences code for this CDR3. The genes are TRBV9 and TRBJ2-7; D might be TRBD2 (5 bases). V lost 0 bases and J lost 4, with 11 bases in between. The CDR3 is 14 amino acids. The V gene's germline CDR1 is SGDLS and CDR2 YYNGEE. The CDR3 loop reads CASSVAAGIYEQYF. Here the CDR3 DNA reads TGTGCCAGCAGCGTAGCTGCCGGGATATACGAGCAGTACTTC.

The chain joins TRBV20-1 to TRBJ1-5; possible D gene TRBD1, 5 bases. The CDR3 runs 13 residues. V gave up 3 bases and J gave up 4 bases, with 10 bases separating them. Germline V gene sequence: CDR1 DFQATT, CDR2 SNEGSKA (reference sequence). The chain's CDR3 is CSASSGGNQPQHF. DNA of the CDR3: TGCAGTGCTAGTAGCGGGGGGAATCAGCCCCAGCATTTT.

The chain employs TRBV7-2 and TRBJ2-5, with D hard to call. The CDR3 contains 11 residues. The ends were cut back, 5 bases at V and 1 base at J, with 2 bases in the middle. From germline, CDR1 is SGHTA and CDR2 FQGNSA. CDR3 DNA sequence: TGTGCCAGCAGCCTCCAAGAGACCCAGTACTTC. This gives the protein CASSLQETQYF.